The present entry profiles one T cell receptor beta chain with its context. The assay was immunoSEQ multiplex PCR, and TCRdb's table has in-frame clones only and misses some. The data contain over 25,000 clones, about 80% of them singletons. Germline CDR1 LNHDA, CDR2 SQIVND (reference sequence). The V gene end was trimmed by 6 bases and the J gene end by 7 bases; junction bases not matched to a gene: 3. The CDR3 has 14 residues. Treatment denoted: randomized to nivolumab then ipilimumab (arm A) or the reverse (arm B). The data originate from a study of sequential checkpoint blockade in melanoma. Background on the study: First-line arms were nivolumab then ipilimumab, or the reverse, randomized 1:1.

The clonotype originates from a human donor with melanoma. Sequencing was performed on CD8+ T cells sorted from blood (inferred from file names), taken from a patient given nivolumab and ipilimumab in sequence. The genes are TRBV19 and TRBJ1-6; TRBD1 matches at 10 bases. CDR3 sequence reads: CASRDRGGNSPLHF. For the CDR3, the DNA is TGTGCCAGTAGGGACAGGGGGGGGAATTCACCCCTCCACTTT.